This entry concerns a single T cell receptor beta chain. This specimen belongs to a study of monozygotic twins with cystic fibrosis. Clones were sequenced by immunoSEQ multiplex PCR, and TCRdb holds only the in-frame ones, with some missing. The sample records around 23,000 clones, approximately 90% being singletons. Germline loops: CDR1 ENHRY, CDR2 SYGVKD. Trimming left V 2 bases short and J 0 bases short, with 7 bases between. The CDR3 loop spans 14 amino acids. V usage is TRBV10-3 and J usage is TRBJ1-2; D is uncertain. The source of this sequence is a girl aged 2-9 years with cystic fibrosis. Material: blood. The CDR3 nucleotides read TGTGCCATCAGTGAGGGCATAGCTAACTATGGCTACACCTTC. This translates into CAISEGIANYGYTF.